This T cell receptor beta chain derives from a study of blood T cells in healthy people across ages. Turning to the study itself: About one barcoded beta molecule per two T cells came from capture by template switching.

V lost 6 bases to trimming and J lost 8 bases; unmatched junction nucleotides: 11. Germline CDR1 DFQATT, CDR2 SNEGSKA (reference sequence). The CDR3 is 14 residues long. This clonotype was observed a few times. Alongside a J-beta primer mix, a sample-barcoded 5' primer served in a second PCR lasting roughly 7 to 12 cycles. Sequencing yielded, for each sample, at least 3 million paired-end reads carrying CDR3. Each CDR3 protein is one row after TCRdb ran MiXCR on the 5' RACE reads. The sample yields 900,000 to 950,000 distinct CDR3 sequences, approximately 32% seen once. The data also belong to a second study, concerning T cells of mothers and their children.

This chain connects TRBV20-1 to TRBJ2-1, with 9 nucleotides matching TRBD1. The sample was blood. The sequence was obtained from a middle-aged woman in good health. Here the CDR3 DNA reads TGCAGTGCGGCCGACAGGGGGTTCCCGTATGAGCAGTTCTTC. Translating gives CSAADRGFPYEQFF.